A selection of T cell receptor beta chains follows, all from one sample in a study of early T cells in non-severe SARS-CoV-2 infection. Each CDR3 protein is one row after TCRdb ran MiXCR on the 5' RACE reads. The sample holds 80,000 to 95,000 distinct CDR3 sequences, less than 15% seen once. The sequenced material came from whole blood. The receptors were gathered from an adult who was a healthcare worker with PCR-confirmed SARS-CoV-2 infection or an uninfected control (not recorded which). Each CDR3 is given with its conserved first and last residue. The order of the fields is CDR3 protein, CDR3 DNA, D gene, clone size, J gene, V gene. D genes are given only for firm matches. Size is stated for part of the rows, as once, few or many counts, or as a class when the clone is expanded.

CASSLGQNTIYF,TGTGCCAGCAGCTTAGGTCAAAACACCATATATTTT,NA,NA,TRBJ1-3,TRBV11-2
CAIGASLLRDTQYF,TGTGCCATCGGGGCTAGCCTCTTAAGAGATACGCAGTATTTT,NA,few,TRBJ2-3,TRBV10-3
CASQPGTGDGDEQFF,TGTGCCAGCCAACCGGGGACAGGGGATGGAGATGAGCAGTTCTTC,TRBD1,NA,TRBJ2-1,TRBV11-2
CASSVGGTANQPQHF,TGTGCCAGCAGTGTTGGCGGGACAGCAAATCAGCCCCAGCATTTT,TRBD1,few,TRBJ1-5,TRBV6-4
CASSLGLSLDTMRQFF,TGTGCCAGCAGCTTGGGCCTTAGCTTAGACACAATGAGGCAGTTCTTC,NA,NA,TRBJ2-1,TRBV7-9
CSVLQLTEAFF,TGCAGCGTTCTCCAGTTGACTGAAGCTTTCTTT,NA,NA,TRBJ1-1,TRBV29-1
CAISESRGGTSTDTQYF,TGTGCCATCAGTGAGTCTAGGGGGGGGACAAGCACAGATACGCAGTATTTT,NA,NA,TRBJ2-3,TRBV10-3
CSDVRGNYGYTF,TGCAGCGATGTCCGGGGGAACTATGGCTACACCTTC,NA,few,TRBJ1-2,TRBV29-1
CASSPYTILYEQYF,TGTGCCAGCAGCCCATACACGATTCTCTACGAGCAGTACTTC,NA,NA,TRBJ2-7,TRBV11-2
CASSLGALTTGRPYEQYF,TGTGCCAGCAGCTTGGGGGCCCTTACGACAGGGCGCCCCTACGAGCAGTACTTC,TRBD1,NA,TRBJ2-7,TRBV5-5
CASSFGGPAKNIQYF,TGTGCCAGCAGTTTCGGGGGGCCGGCCAAAAACATTCAGTACTTC,NA,NA,TRBJ2-4,TRBV27
CASSQAGSTYEQYF,TGCGCCAGCAGCCAAGCAGGGTCCACCTACGAGCAGTACTTC,NA,few,TRBJ2-7,TRBV4-1
CASSLDIASTDTQYF,TGTGCCAGCAGCTTAGATATAGCGAGCACAGATACGCAGTATTTT,NA,NA,TRBJ2-3,TRBV11-2
CASSMTGAYEQYF,TGTGCCAGCAGTATGACAGGGGCCTACGAGCAGTACTTC,TRBD1,NA,TRBJ2-7,TRBV2
CASSSADSSGNTIYF,TGTGCCAGCAGTAGTGCGGACAGCTCTGGAAACACCATATATTTT,NA,many,TRBJ1-3,TRBV6-5
CASSGTGWEITDTQYF,TGTGCCAGCAGTGGGACAGGCTGGGAGATCACAGATACGCAGTATTTT,TRBD1,many,TRBJ2-3,TRBV25-1
CVSSLGQNYGYTF,TGTGTCAGCAGCTTGGGACAGAACTATGGCTACACCTTC,TRBD1,many,TRBJ1-2,TRBV5-8
CASSLLGATEAFF,TGTGCCAGCAGCTTATTGGGGGCCACTGAAGCTTTCTTT,NA,many,TRBJ1-1,TRBV7-9
CATRWGGVVSEQFF,TGTGCCACGCGATGGGGGGGCGTGGTATCTGAGCAGTTCTTC,NA,many,TRBJ2-1,TRBV15
CSAATANYGYTF,TGCAGTGCCGCGACAGCCAACTATGGCTACACCTTC,NA,few,TRBJ1-2,TRBV20-1
CASSFGAKNQPQHF,TGTGCCAGCAGTTTCGGCGCTAAAAATCAGCCCCAGCATTTT,NA,few,TRBJ1-5,TRBV27
CAISVGGEITEAFF,TGTGCCATCAGCGTGGGTGGGGAAATCACTGAAGCTTTCTTT,NA,few,TRBJ1-1,TRBV10-3
CASSRQGSETQYF,TGTGCCAGCTCACGACAGGGCTCCGAGACCCAGTACTTC,TRBD1,NA,TRBJ2-5,TRBV18
CATQGVGGHQPQHF,TGTGCCACCCAAGGGGTGGGGGGGCATCAGCCCCAGCATTTT,NA,many,TRBJ1-5,TRBV10-3
CASSPPQGPYEQYF,TGTGCCAGCTCACCCCCCCAGGGACCCTACGAGCAGTACTTC,NA,few,TRBJ2-7,TRBV18
CASSHGLSGWTIYF,TGTGCCAGCAGCCATGGGTTATCGGGTTGGACCATATATTTT,NA,few,TRBJ1-3,TRBV3-1
CAISETGRTGELFF,TGTGCCATCAGTGAGACAGGGCGAACCGGGGAGCTGTTTTTT,NA,NA,TRBJ2-2,TRBV10-3
CASSLNPPGGSEKLFF,TGTGCTAGCAGCTTAAACCCTCCAGGGGGGAGTGAAAAACTGTTTTTT,TRBD1,NA,TRBJ1-4,TRBV7-7
CASSEPQTEMNTEAFF,TGTGCCAGCAGTGAGCCCCAGACCGAGATGAACACTGAAGCTTTCTTT,NA,few,TRBJ1-1,TRBV2
CASSQEGGPMDTEAFF,TGCGCCAGCAGCCAAGAAGGGGGGCCCATGGACACTGAAGCTTTCTTT,NA,few,TRBJ1-1,TRBV4-3
CASSLPGGENEKLFF,TGTGCCAGCAGCTTACCGGGTGGTGAGAATGAAAAACTGTTTTTT,NA,NA,TRBJ1-4,TRBV7-9
CASSADRGEAGYTF,TGTGCCAGCAGTGCCGACAGGGGAGAGGCTGGCTACACCTTC,TRBD1,many,TRBJ1-2,TRBV6-5
CASSPGTTLYEQYF,TGTGCCAGCAGCCCCGGGACTACCCTTTACGAGCAGTACTTC,TRBD2,few,TRBJ2-7,TRBV7-9
CASSLEVNTGELFF,TGTGCCAGCAGCTTAGAGGTCAACACCGGGGAGCTGTTTTTT,NA,few,TRBJ2-2,TRBV7-8
CASIGSTTGAGSYNEQFF,TGTGCCAGCATCGGATCAACGACAGGGGCGGGCTCCTACAATGAGCAGTTCTTC,TRBD1,few,TRBJ2-1,TRBV6-1
CASSPTDTGELFF,TGTGCCAGCAGTCCGACAGACACCGGGGAGCTGTTTTTT,NA,NA,TRBJ2-2,TRBV6-2/TRBV6-3
CASSSRQGDADTQYF,TGCGCCAGCAGCTCCCGACAGGGGGACGCAGATACGCAGTATTTT,TRBD1,NA,TRBJ2-3,TRBV5-1
CASSILSQPQHF,TGTGCCAGTAGTATCCTGTCTCAGCCCCAGCATTTT,NA,few,TRBJ1-5,TRBV19
CASRPGLTNSPLHF,TGTGCCAGCAGACCGGGACTCACGAATTCACCCCTCCACTTT,NA,NA,TRBJ1-6,TRBV7-9
CASSLSGTGGANVLTF,TGTGCCAGCAGCCTCTCCGGGACCGGGGGGGCCAACGTCCTGACTTTC,NA,many,TRBJ2-6,TRBV7-6
CSVDPGLNTEAFF,TGCAGCGTTGACCCGGGTCTGAACACTGAAGCTTTCTTT,NA,NA,TRBJ1-1,TRBV29-1
CASSLGYNEQFF,TGTGCCAGCAGCTTGGGTTACAATGAGCAGTTCTTC,NA,NA,TRBJ2-1,TRBV11-2
CASSRQDHSNQPQHF,TGTGCCAGTAGTAGACAGGACCATAGCAATCAGCCCCAGCATTTT,NA,many,TRBJ1-5,TRBV19
CASSIGQGALFYEQYF,TGTGCCAGCAGTATTGGACAGGGGGCCCTCTTCTACGAGCAGTACTTC,TRBD1,many,TRBJ2-7,TRBV7-3
CASSKIRTGTEQYF,TGTGCCAGCAGCAAGATTCGGACAGGAACCGAGCAGTACTTC,TRBD1,once,TRBJ2-7,TRBV6-2/TRBV6-3